The source of this T cell receptor (beta chain) is a study of tumor-infiltrating lymphocytes in glioblastoma multiforme. Multiple V-beta primers and a C-beta primer amplified TCRB from RNA. These TCRB libraries lack any described unique molecular identifiers. TCRdb independently ran MiXCR on the multiplex PCR reads; one entry per CDR3 protein. The table shows some 11,000 distinct CDR3 sequences, with over 60% occurring only once. On this clonotype itself: One end of the junction does not line up with germline, which may come from a read error.

The CDR3 consists of 14 residues. Per the germline V gene, CDR1 is SQVTM and CDR2 is ANQGSEA. The rearrangement uses TRBV29-1 and TRBJ2-1; weak D call: TRBD2 (6 bases). Material: brain tumor tissue. The clonotype originates from a male donor with glioblastoma. CDR3 residues: CSVGGRQGGNKQFF. CDR3 nucleotide sequence: TGCAGCGTTGGGGGTCGGCAGGGAGGCAATAAGCAGTTCTTC.